This T cell receptor beta chain comes out of a study of T cells after yellow fever vaccination. From germline, CDR1 is SGHRS and CDR2 YFSETQ. The CDR3 extends over 15 amino acids. V was clipped by 3 bases and J by 3 bases, with 13 bases between them. This clonotype was observed a handful of times. What it recognizes is unknown. Study-wide findings and caveats: Weaker overall was a secondary response that nonetheless peaked faster, on day 5 versus 15. Reappearance after the booster was seen for most primary-vaccination clones, at 95% to 97% CD4 and around 90% CD8.

By 5'RACE template switching, TCR cDNA was produced, with a universal primer site and UMIs added in the process. MiXCR, applied by TCRdb to the 5' RACE reads, yields one record per CDR3 protein. The table shows about 550,000 distinct CDR3 sequences, with about 19% occurring only once. The material was PBMCs, obtained 15 days after the yellow fever booster vaccination. This chain connects TRBV5-1 to TRBJ1-5; possible D gene TRBD1, 6 bases. This TCR derives from a man aged 25 to 40 who received the YFV17D yellow fever vaccine. The CDR3 protein is CASSSLDSYNQPQHF. For the CDR3, the DNA is TGCGCCAGCAGCTCCCTGGACAGTTACAATCAGCCCCAGCATTTT.